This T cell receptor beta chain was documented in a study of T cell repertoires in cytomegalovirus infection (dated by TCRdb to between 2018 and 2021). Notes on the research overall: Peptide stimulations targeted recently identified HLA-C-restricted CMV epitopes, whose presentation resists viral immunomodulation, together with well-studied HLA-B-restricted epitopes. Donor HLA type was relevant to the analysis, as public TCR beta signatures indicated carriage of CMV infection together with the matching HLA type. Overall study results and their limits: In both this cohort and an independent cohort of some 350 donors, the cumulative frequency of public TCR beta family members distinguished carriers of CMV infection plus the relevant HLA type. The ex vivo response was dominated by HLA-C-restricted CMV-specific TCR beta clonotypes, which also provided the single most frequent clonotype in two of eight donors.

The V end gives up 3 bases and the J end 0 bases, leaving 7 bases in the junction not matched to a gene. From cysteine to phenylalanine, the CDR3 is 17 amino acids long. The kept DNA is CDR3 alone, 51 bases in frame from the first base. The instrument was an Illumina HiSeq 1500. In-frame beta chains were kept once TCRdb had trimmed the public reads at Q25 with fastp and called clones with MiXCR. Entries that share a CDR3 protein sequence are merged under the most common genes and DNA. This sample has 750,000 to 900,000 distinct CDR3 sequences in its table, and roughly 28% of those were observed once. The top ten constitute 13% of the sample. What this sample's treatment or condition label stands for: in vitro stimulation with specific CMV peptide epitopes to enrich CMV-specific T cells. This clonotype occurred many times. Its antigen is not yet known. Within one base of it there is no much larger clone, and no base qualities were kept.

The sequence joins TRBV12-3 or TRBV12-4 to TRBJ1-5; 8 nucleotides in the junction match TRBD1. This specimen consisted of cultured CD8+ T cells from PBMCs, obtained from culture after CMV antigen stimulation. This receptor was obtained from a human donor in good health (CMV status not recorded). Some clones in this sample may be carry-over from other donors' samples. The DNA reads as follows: TGTGCCAGCAGTTTCCAGACAGGGGCCTATAGCAATCAGCCCCAGCATTTT. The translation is CASSFQTGAYSNQPQHF.